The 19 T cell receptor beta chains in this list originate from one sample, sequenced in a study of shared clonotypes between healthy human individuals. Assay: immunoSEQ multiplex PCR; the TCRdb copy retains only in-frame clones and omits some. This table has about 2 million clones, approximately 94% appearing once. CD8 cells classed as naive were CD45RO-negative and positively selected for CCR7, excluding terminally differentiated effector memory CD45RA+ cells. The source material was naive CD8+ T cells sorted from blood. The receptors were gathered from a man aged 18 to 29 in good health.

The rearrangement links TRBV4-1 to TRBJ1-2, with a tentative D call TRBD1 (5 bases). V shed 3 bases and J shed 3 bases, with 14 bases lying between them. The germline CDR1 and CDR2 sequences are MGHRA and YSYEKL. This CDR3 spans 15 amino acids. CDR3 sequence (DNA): TGCGCCAGCAGCCACAAGTACGGGGCTGACTATGGCTACACCTTC. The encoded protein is CASSHKYGADYGYTF.

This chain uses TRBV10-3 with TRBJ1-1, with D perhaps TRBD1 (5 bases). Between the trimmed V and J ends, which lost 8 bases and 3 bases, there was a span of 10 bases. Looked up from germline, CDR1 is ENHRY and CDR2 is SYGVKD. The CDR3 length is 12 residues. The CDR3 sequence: CAIQGWDTEAFF. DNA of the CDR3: TGTGCCATCCAGGGTTGGGACACTGAAGCTTTCTTT.

The CDR3 DNA sequence: TGCGCCAGCAGCCAGGTCCCTGGGGGGGAAACCGGGGAGCTGTTTTTT. It codes for CASSQVPGGETGELFF. The chain uses TRBV4-3 and TRBJ2-2; 7 nucleotides match TRBD2. The germline CDR1 and CDR2 sequences are LGHNA and YSLEER. The CDR3 spans 16 residues. V gave up 3 bases and J gave up 5 bases; unmatched junction bases: 9.

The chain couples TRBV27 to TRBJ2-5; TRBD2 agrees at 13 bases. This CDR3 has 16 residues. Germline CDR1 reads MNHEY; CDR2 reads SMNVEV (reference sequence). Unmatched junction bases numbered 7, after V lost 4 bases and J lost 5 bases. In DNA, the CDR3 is TGTGCCAGCAGTTCTCAACTAGCGGGGGGGTTGGAGACCCAGTACTTC. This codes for CASSSQLAGGLETQYF.

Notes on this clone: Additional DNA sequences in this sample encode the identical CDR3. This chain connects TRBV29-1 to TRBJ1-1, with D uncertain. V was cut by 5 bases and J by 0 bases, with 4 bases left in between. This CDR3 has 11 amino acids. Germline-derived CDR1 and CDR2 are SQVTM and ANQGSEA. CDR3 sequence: CSVRLNTEAFF. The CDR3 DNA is TGCAGCGTTCGGTTGAACACTGAAGCTTTCTTT.

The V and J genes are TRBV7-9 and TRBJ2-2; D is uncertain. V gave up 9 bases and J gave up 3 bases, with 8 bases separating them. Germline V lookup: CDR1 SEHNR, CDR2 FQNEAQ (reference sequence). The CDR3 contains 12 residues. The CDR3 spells CASCDHTGELFF. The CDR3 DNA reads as TGTGCCAGTTGTGATCACACCGGGGAGCTGTTTTTT. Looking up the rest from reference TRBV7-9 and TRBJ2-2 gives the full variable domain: DTGVSQNPRHKITKRGQNVTFRCDPISEHNRLYWYRQTLGQGPEFLTYFQNEAQLEKSRLLSDRFSAERPKGSFSTLEIQRTEQGDSAMYLCASCDHTGELFFGEGSRLTVL.

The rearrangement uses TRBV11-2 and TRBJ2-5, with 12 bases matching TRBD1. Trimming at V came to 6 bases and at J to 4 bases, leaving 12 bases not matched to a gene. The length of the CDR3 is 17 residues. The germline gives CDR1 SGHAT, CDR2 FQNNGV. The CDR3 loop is CASSLFGTGGRGETQYF. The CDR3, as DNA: TGTGCCAGCAGTCTCTTCGGGACAGGGGGCCGGGGAGAGACCCAGTACTTC.

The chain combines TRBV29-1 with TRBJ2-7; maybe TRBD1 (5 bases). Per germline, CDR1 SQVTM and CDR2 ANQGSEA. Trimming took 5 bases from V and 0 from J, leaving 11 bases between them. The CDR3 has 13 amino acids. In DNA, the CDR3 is TGCAGCGTTACAGGTGATAGCTCCTACGAGCAGTACTTC. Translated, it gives CSVTGDSSYEQYF.

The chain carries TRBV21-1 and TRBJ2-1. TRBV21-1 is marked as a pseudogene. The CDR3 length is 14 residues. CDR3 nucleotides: TGTGCCAGCAGCAAATGGGGGAAATACAATGAGCAGTTCTTC. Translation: CASSKWGKYNEQFF.

The CDR3 reads CASSEENRDRAGTQYF. Here the CDR3 DNA reads TGTGCCAGCAGTGAAGAGAACCGGGACAGGGCTGGGACCCAGTACTTC. V gene TRBV6-1 combines with J gene TRBJ2-5; 9 bases agree with TRBD1. CDR1 MNHNS and CDR2 SASEGT come from the germline V gene. The CDR3 consists of 16 residues. J was trimmed by 7 bases and V by 1 base; bases with no gene match: 10.

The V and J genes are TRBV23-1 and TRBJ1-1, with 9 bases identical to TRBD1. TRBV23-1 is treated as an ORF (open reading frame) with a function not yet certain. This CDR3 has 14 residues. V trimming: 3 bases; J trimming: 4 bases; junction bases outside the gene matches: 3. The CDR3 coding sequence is TGCGCCAGCAGTCAGGGACAGGGTGGCACTGAAGCTTTCTTT. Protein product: CASSQGQGGTEAFF.

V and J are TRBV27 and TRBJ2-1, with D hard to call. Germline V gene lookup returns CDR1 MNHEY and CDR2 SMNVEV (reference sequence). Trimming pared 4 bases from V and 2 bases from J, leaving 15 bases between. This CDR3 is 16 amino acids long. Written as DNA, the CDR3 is TGTGCCAGCAGTTCAGAACTTAGTCCGCCCTACAATGAGCAGTTCTTC. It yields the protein CASSSELSPPYNEQFF.

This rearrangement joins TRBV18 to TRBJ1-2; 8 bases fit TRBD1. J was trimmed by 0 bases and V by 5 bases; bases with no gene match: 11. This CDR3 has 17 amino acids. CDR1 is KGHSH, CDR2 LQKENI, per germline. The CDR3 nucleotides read TGTGCCAGCTCAGTATCCGGGACAGGACCTTCTAACTATGGCTACACCTTC. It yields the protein CASSVSGTGPSNYGYTF.

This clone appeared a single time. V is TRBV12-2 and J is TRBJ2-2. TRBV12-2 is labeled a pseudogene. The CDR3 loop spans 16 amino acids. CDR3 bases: TGTGCAAGTCGCTTAAGGACGGTGACGAACACCGGGGAGCTGTTTTTT. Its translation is CASRLRTVTNTGELFF.

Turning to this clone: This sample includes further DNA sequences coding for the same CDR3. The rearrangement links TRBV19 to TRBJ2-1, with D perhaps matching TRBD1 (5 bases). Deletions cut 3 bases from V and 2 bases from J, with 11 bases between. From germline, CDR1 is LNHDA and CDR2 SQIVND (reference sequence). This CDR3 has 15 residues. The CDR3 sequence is CASSIGQGPYNEQFF. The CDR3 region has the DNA TGTGCCAGTAGTATCGGGCAGGGCCCCTACAATGAGCAGTTCTTC.

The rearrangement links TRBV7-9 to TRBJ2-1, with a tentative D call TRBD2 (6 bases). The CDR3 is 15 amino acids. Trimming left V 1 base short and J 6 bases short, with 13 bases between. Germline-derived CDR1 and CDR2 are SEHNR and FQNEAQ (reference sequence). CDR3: CASSLGPGLFNEQFF. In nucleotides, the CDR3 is TGTGCCAGCAGCTTAGGGCCGGGACTCTTCAATGAGCAGTTCTTC.

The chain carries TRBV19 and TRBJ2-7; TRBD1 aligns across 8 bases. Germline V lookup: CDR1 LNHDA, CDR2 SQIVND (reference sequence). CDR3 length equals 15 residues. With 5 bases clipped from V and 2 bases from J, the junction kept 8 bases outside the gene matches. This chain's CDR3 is CASSGTGGFTYEQYF. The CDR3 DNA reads TGTGCCAGTAGTGGAACAGGGGGATTCACCTACGAGCAGTACTTC.

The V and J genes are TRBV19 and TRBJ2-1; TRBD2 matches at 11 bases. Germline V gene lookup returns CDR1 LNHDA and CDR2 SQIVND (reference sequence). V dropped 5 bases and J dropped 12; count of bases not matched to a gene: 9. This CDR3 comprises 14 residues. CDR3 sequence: CASSVGLAVHGQFF. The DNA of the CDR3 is TGTGCCAGTAGTGTGGGACTAGCGGTGCACGGGCAGTTCTTC.

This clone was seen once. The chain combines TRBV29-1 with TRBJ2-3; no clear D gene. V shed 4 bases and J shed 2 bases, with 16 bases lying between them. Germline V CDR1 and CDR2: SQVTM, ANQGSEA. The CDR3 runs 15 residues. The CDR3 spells CSVVSRPLPTDTQYF. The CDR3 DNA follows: TGCAGCGTTGTTTCAAGGCCCCTGCCCACAGATACGCAGTATTTT.